This T cell receptor (beta chain) was recorded in a study of blood T cell repertoires in COVID-19. For the study at large: Both acute and convalescent COVID-19 samples were obtained from the United States, Italy and Spain. PBMCs, B-cell-depleted T cells, or T cells were the source of the cDNA or gDNA that made up the material.

Per the germline V gene, CDR1 is LGHDT and CDR2 is YNNKEL (reference sequence). The CDR3 has 15 residues. J was trimmed by 4 bases and V by 6 bases; bases with no gene match: 5. The authors' processing: Amplification of reference gene primers provided the estimated nucleated cell counts. Method: immunoSEQ multiplex PCR; TCRdb's copy keeps in-frame clones and lacks some. Clone size and V and J calls were adopted from that table, with D and trimming inferred from the DNA. The sample has 200,000 or so clones, roughly three quarters seen once. The V gene is TRBV3-1 (or the pseudogene TRBV3-2), the J gene TRBJ2-2; 10 bases are a match to TRBD2. The origin of this receptor is a man in his fifties or sixties with active or convalescent COVID-19. Sequences were obtained from peripheral blood. The CDR3 DNA reads TGTGCCAGCAGGAGCGGGAGGGCGGGCACCGGGGAGCTGTTTTTT. This translates into CASRSGRAGTGELFF.